The present T cell receptor beta chain was sequenced within a study of T cell changes during pregnancy in multiple sclerosis (dated by TCRdb to about 2019). Notes on the research overall: Changes in the T cell repertoire over the course of pregnancy were examined in this study in women with multiple sclerosis.

Libraries were made using the immunoSEQ multiplex PCR assay. Not all clones reach the TCRdb copy of this immuneACCESS table, which keeps in-frame sequences only. Checked studies attribute under half of the gap to unresolved V genes and leave the rest unexplained. The sample table lists approximately 120,000 clones, approximately 96% of them with a count of one. The top ten hold around 0.4% of the sample. From cysteine to phenylalanine, the CDR3 is 15 amino acids long. Kept here is only the CDR3 DNA, which spans 45 bases and is read in frame from base 1. V lost 6 bases and J lost 3 bases, and the count of bases not matched to a germline gene is 10. The germline V gene (reference sequence) gives CDR1 as MNHEY and CDR2 as SMNVEV. Regarding this clone: No cognate antigen has been identified for it. One base away there is no much larger clone; base qualities are not given.

This clonotype was sampled from a female donor with multiple sclerosis, enrolled in a pregnancy study. The chain employs TRBV27 and TRBJ2-7, with TRBD1 identical over 8 junction bases. Sequencing was performed on peripheral blood, taken after pregnancy. This receptor has the CDR3 CASSSIPGQDYEQYF. The DNA sequence is given as TGTGCCAGCAGCTCCATTCCGGGACAGGACTACGAGCAGTACTTC.